This is a list of T cell receptor beta chains from one sample in a study of human versus mouse CDR3 diversity and MHC coevolution. Assay: immunoSEQ multiplex PCR; the TCRdb copy retains only in-frame clones and omits some. Among some 82,000 clones, just over 90% were seen once, and the ten largest hold approximately 1.4%. Sequenced: naive CD4+ T cells from blood. Every receptor here comes from a person aged 30-70 years in good health. Each CDR3 is given with its conserved first and last residue. The D gene is left open where the match is weak. Rows give clone size only sometimes, using once, few, many, or a class for an expanded clone.

-	TRBV7-3	-	TRBJ2-7	CASSLNSGPYEQYF	TGTGCCAGCAGCTTAAATTCAGGGCCCTACGAGCAGTACTTC
-	TRBV18	-	TRBJ2-1	CASSPQGALNEQFF	TGTGCCAGCTCGCCCCAGGGTGCCCTAAATGAGCAGTTCTTC
-	TRBV27	-	TRBJ1-2	CASSTLDRNYGYTF	TGTGCCAGCAGTACCCTCGACAGGAACTATGGCTACACCTTC
-	TRBV18	-	TRBJ2-5	CASSPIRGWETQYF	TGTGCCAGCTCACCCATAAGGGGCTGGGAGACCCAGTACTTC
TRBD2	TRBV4-2	-	TRBJ2-1	CASSQAMGLAGENEQFF	TGTGCCAGCAGCCAAGCTATGGGACTAGCGGGGGAAAATGAGCAGTTCTTC
-	TRBV9	-	TRBJ1-4	CASSPRGDNEKLFF	TGTGCCAGCAGCCCCCGGGGGGATAATGAAAAACTGTTTTTT
TRBD2	TRBV9	-	TRBJ2-3	CASSFELAGATDTQYF	TGTGCCAGCAGCTTCGAACTAGCGGGGGCCACAGATACGCAGTATTTT
TRBD1	TRBV2	-	TRBJ2-2	CASSQGAAGELFF	TGTGCCAGCAGTCAGGGGGCTGCCGGGGAGCTGTTTTTT
-	TRBV30	-	TRBJ2-3	CAWNAWTSTDTQYF	TGTGCCTGGAATGCGTGGACTAGCACAGATACGCAGTATTTT
TRBD2	TRBV4-2	-	TRBJ2-1	CASSQYMASGNNEQFF	TGTGCCAGCAGCCAATATATGGCTAGCGGGAACAATGAGCAGTTCTTC
-	TRBV6-5	-	TRBJ1-1	CASSNTGYPLTEAFF	TGTGCCAGCAGTAACACAGGGTACCCTCTCACTGAAGCTTTCTTT
TRBD1	TRBV7-2	few	TRBJ2-1	CASSLRQGRVNEQFF	TGTGCCAGCAGCCTTCGACAGGGTAGGGTGAATGAGCAGTTCTTC
-	TRBV7-6	-	TRBJ2-7	CASSLYEVVEQYF	TGTGCCAGCAGCCTATACGAGGTCGTGGAGCAGTACTTC
-	TRBV15	-	TRBJ1-1	CATSRDPSAEKAFF	TGTGCCACCAGCAGAGATCCGAGTGCGGAAAAAGCTTTCTTT
TRBD1	TRBV6-5	-	TRBJ2-3	CASSRQGAFDDMQYF	TGTGCCAGCAGTCGACAGGGGGCCTTTGACGATATGCAGTATTTT
-	TRBV6-5	-	TRBJ1-4	CASRAEATNEKLFF	TGTGCCAGCAGAGCGGAAGCAACTAATGAAAAACTGTTTTTT
TRBD2	TRBV18	-	TRBJ2-5	CASSPPSTGGETQYF	TGTGCCAGCTCACCACCGAGCACGGGGGGAGAGACCCAGTACTTC
-	TRBV4-2	-	TRBJ1-6	CASSQDPQEYSPLHF	TGTGCCAGCAGCCAAGATCCACAGGAGTATTCACCCCTCCACTTT
TRBD2	TRBV6-7	-	TRBJ2-5	CASSYSPLLADKETQYF	TGTGCCAGCAGTTACTCCCCTCTACTAGCGGACAAAGAGACCCAGTACTTC
-	TRBV9	-	TRBJ2-7	CASSVGQLSGEQYF	TGTGCCAGCAGCGTAGGTCAACTTTCCGGCGAGCAGTACTTC
-	TRBV5-6	-	TRBJ1-1	CASSLVGRKTDEAFF	TGTGCCAGCAGCTTGGTGGGCAGAAAGACGGATGAAGCTTTCTTT
-	TRBV28	-	TRBJ2-5	CASSFSSDREQYF	TGTGCCAGCAGCTTCTCCTCCGACCGGGAGCAGTACTTC
TRBD1	TRBV7-9	once	TRBJ1-1	CASGQGLTEAFF	TGTGCCAGCGGACAGGGGTTAACTGAAGCTTTCTTT
-	TRBV6-1	once	TRBJ2-2	CASRRDKITGELFF	TGTGCCAGCAGAAGGGACAAAATCACCGGGGAGCTGTTTTTT
-	TRBV7-7	once	TRBJ2-2	CASSLGRGRNTGELFF	TGTGCTAGCAGCTTAGGGCGGGGGCGTAACACCGGGGAGCTGTTTTTT
TRBD2	TRBV9	-	TRBJ2-2	CASSVGTSGWELFF	TGTGCCAGCAGCGTAGGGACTAGCGGCTGGGAGCTGTTTTTT
-	TRBV21-1	few	TRBJ2-1	CASSTSGLSYNEQFF	TGTGCCAGCAGTACTAGCGGGCTCTCCTACAATGAGCAGTTCTTC
-	TRBV25-1	-	TRBJ2-1	CASSEWAIGTLFSEQFF	TGTGCCAGCAGTGAATGGGCTATCGGTACCCTTTTCAGTGAGCAGTTCTTC
-	TRBV29-1	-	TRBJ1-1	CTVGGRWTNTEAFF	TGCACAGTCGGAGGGAGGTGGACAAACACTGAAGCTTTCTTT
TRBD1	TRBV5-1	-	TRBJ2-3	CASRQGQARTDTQYF	TGCGCCAGCAGACAAGGACAGGCGCGCACAGATACGCAGTATTTT
TRBD1	TRBV6-1	-	TRBJ2-1	CASSEVGQGDNEQFF	TGTGCCAGCAGTGAAGTCGGACAGGGGGACAATGAGCAGTTCTTC
-	TRBV7-2	-	TRBJ2-7	CASSSTGVSYEQYF	TGTGCCAGCAGCTCCACAGGAGTTTCCTACGAGCAGTACTTC
-	TRBV4-3	-	TRBJ1-1	CASSQEGQGLTEAFF	TGCGCCAGCAGCCAAGAGGGTCAGGGCCTCACTGAAGCTTTCTTT
-	TRBV7-2	once	TRBJ2-1	CASSLAASAYNEQFF	TGTGCCAGCAGCTTAGCAGCTAGCGCCTACAATGAGCAGTTCTTC
TRBD1	TRBV27	-	TRBJ2-7	CASSLGGQVSYEQYF	TGTGCCAGCAGTTTAGGGGGACAGGTTTCCTACGAGCAGTACTTC
-	TRBV18	once	TRBJ2-1	CASSPPNSRDEQFF	TGTGCCAGCTCACCACCCAATAGCAGGGATGAGCAGTTCTTC
-	TRBV5-1	-	TRBJ1-2	CASSLAPGMNYGYTF	TGCGCCAGCAGCTTGGCCCCGGGAATGAACTATGGCTACACCTTC
TRBD1	TRBV10-3	few	TRBJ1-1	CAISGMGQQDTEAFF	TGTGCCATCAGTGGAATGGGACAGCAAGACACTGAAGCTTTCTTT
TRBD2	TRBV7-6	-	TRBJ2-7	CASSVWTSGLYEQYF	TGTGCCAGCAGCGTATGGACTAGCGGCCTCTACGAGCAGTACTTC
TRBD1	TRBV5-6	-	TRBJ2-2	CASSKGTGRDTGELFF	TGTGCCAGCAGCAAAGGGACAGGGCGGGACACCGGGGAGCTGTTTTTT
TRBD2	TRBV4-2	-	TRBJ2-2	CASSPGLGVGELFF	TGTGCCAGCAGCCCCGGACTAGGGGTCGGGGAGCTGTTTTTT
-	TRBV6-5	-	TRBJ1-6	CASSYRRVSGSPLHF	TGTGCCAGCAGTTACCGGCGGGTTTCGGGTTCACCCCTCCACTTT
-	TRBV30	-	TRBJ2-7	CAWSAAVSKQYF	TGTGCCTGGAGTGCAGCGGTCTCTAAACAGTACTTC
TRBD1	TRBV19	-	TRBJ1-2	CASSPGQALYGYTF	TGTGCCAGTAGTCCGGGACAGGCCCTCTATGGCTACACCTTC
TRBD1	TRBV7-2	-	TRBJ2-2	CASSPGQGALWVTGELFF	TGTGCCAGCAGCCCAGGACAGGGGGCGCTGTGGGTCACCGGGGAGCTGTTTTTT
-	TRBV10-3	-	TRBJ2-7	CAITRSNAYEQYF	TGTGCCATCACCCGGTCCAACGCCTACGAGCAGTACTTC
-	TRBV5-1	-	TRBJ2-1	CASSLASPGEDEQFF	TGCGCCAGCAGCTTGGCTAGTCCGGGGGAGGATGAGCAGTTCTTC
-	TRBV5-1	-	TRBJ2-7	CASSLSTGTSAYEQYF	TGCGCCAGCAGCTTGTCAACCGGGACATCCGCCTACGAGCAGTACTTC
TRBD1	TRBV5-1	-	TRBJ2-5	CASSSLGTGASETQYF	TGCGCCAGCAGCTCCCTCGGGACAGGGGCGTCAGAGACCCAGTACTTC
TRBD2	TRBV19	-	TRBJ2-1	CASSFPSGSSYNEQFF	TGTGCCAGTAGTTTTCCTAGCGGGAGCTCCTACAATGAGCAGTTCTTC
-	TRBV14	-	TRBJ1-6	CASSRDFLKNSPLHF	TGTGCCAGCAGCCGGGACTTCTTGAAAAATTCACCCCTCCACTTT
-	TRBV27	-	TRBJ1-2	CASSRQGPRYGYTF	TGTGCCAGCAGTAGGCAGGGGCCACGATATGGCTACACCTTC
TRBD1	TRBV15	-	TRBJ1-5	CATSRGGTGVDQPQHF	TGTGCCACCAGCAGAGGGGGGACAGGGGTGGATCAGCCCCAGCATTTT
TRBD2	TRBV27	-	TRBJ2-1	CASSLKGGSGRLGEQFF	TGTGCCAGCAGTTTAAAGGGCGGGAGCGGGAGATTAGGTGAGCAGTTCTTC
-	TRBV28	-	TRBJ2-1	CASSGGRLSSYNEQFF	TGTGCCAGCAGCGGGGGACGGCTAAGCTCCTACAATGAGCAGTTCTTC